Below are 7 T cell receptor beta chains sequenced from a single sample in a study of T cell responses to AZD1222 COVID-19 vaccine. Libraries were prepared by immunoSEQ multiplex PCR; TCRdb keeps only in-frame clonotypes and omits some of them. The repertoire holds some 60,000 clones, with over 65% as singletons. Here the sequenced sample was peripheral blood, taken 28 days after the second AZD1222 dose. The receptor set was obtained from an adult who received the AZD1222 COVID-19 vaccine.

The chain carries TRBV29-1 and TRBJ1-1; D may be TRBD1 (5 bases). Looked up from germline, CDR1 is SQVTM and CDR2 is ANQGSEA. The CDR3 consists of 13 residues. Deletions cut 2 bases from V and 0 bases from J, with 7 bases between. CDR3 sequence: CSVERGVNTEAFF. CDR3 sequence (DNA): TGCAGCGTTGAAAGGGGTGTGAACACTGAAGCTTTCTTT.

This chain joins TRBV6-5 and TRBJ1-6; D is possibly TRBD1 (5 bases). The germline V gene encodes CDR1 MNHEY and CDR2 SVGAGI. Trimming pared 0 bases from V and 6 bases from J, leaving 12 bases between. The CDR3 totals 16 residues. CDR3 in DNA: TGTGCCAGCAGTTACTCGTCAGGGACGGGTAATTCACCCCTCCACTTT. This codes for CASSYSSGTGNSPLHF.

This clone was detected once. The chain has TRBV5-1 and TRBJ2-2, with a tentative D call TRBD2 (6 bases). Germline V gene sequence: CDR1 SGHRS, CDR2 YFSETQ. This CDR3 has 15 amino acids. Trimming removed 0 bases at V and 6 bases at J, with 12 bases between. CDR3 sequence (DNA): TGCGCCAGCAGCTTGGAGCCAGGGAGGTCCGGGGAGCTGTTTTTT. It translates to CASSLEPGRSGELFF.

The rearrangement uses TRBV6-6 and TRBJ1-2; the match to TRBD1 covers 10 bases. Germline trimming cut 2 bases from V and 8 bases from J; bases unmatched to any gene: 5. CDR3 length: 14 amino acids. Germline V gives CDR1 MNHNY, CDR2 SVGAGI (reference sequence). CDR3 in amino acids: CASSYGTGASGYTF. CDR3 in DNA: TGTGCCAGCAGTTACGGGACAGGGGCGAGCGGCTACACCTTC.

This clone came up once. The CDR3 DNA reads as TGTGCCAGTAGTATTATCCGGACAGGAAACACTGAAGCTTTCTTT. Translation gives CASSIIRTGNTEAFF. The rearrangement joins TRBV19 to TRBJ1-1, with 7 bases identical to TRBD1. This CDR3 region has 15 residues. The V and J ends lost 3 bases and 2 bases, in that order; junction bases with no gene match: 6. Germline assignment: CDR1 LNHDA and CDR2 SQIVND (reference sequence).

This clone was observed a few times. V usage is TRBV2 and J usage is TRBJ2-7; D is perhaps TRBD2 (7 bases). CDR1 and CDR2 from the germline V gene are SNHLY and FYNNEI. V lost 7 bases and J 4 bases, leaving 20 bases between the germline ends. CDR3 length equals 15 residues. The CDR3 bases are TGTGCCAGCACCCTGGGGGGGGGCCTCTCTTACGAGCAGTACTTC. Translation gives CASTLGGGLSYEQYF.

The chain has TRBV6-5 and TRBJ1-2; tentatively, D is TRBD1 (6 bases). The CDR3 runs 13 residues. The germline CDR1 and CDR2 sequences are MNHEY and SVGAGI. Between the trimmed V and J ends, which lost 7 bases and 6 bases, there was a span of 15 bases. CDR3 loop: CASTRGHYDGYTF. CDR3 sequence (DNA): TGTGCCAGCACCCGGGGGCACTACGATGGCTACACCTTC.